One and the same sample provided the 23 T cell receptor beta chains below, sequenced in a study of PD-1 blockade in classical Hodgkin lymphoma. Generated by immunoSEQ multiplex PCR, the TCRdb table keeps only in-frame clones and is missing some. The table has 28,000 or so clones, about four fifths seen once. Time point meaning: cycle 4 day 1 (C4D1), after more than five weeks of nivolumab. The patients all showed relapse after autologous stem cell transplantation, while their brentuximab vedotin exposure varied. The starting material was peripheral blood mononuclear cells (PBMCs), obtained before the fourth cycle of nivolumab. The receptors originated from a human donor with classical Hodgkin lymphoma.

This clone was observed once. V is TRBV6-5 and J is TRBJ2-3; a possible D gene is TRBD1 (6 bases). The germline V gene has CDR1 MNHEY and CDR2 SVGAGI. This CDR3 region has 14 residues. V was shortened by 6 bases and J by 2 bases, with 12 bases between the two germline ends. The CDR3 sequence is CASRPRTVTDTQYF. The CDR3 DNA is TGTGCCAGCAGACCCCGGACAGTCACAGATACGCAGTATTTT.

This chain connects TRBV6-5 to TRBJ1-3; the D is unclear. Trimming left V 6 bases short and J 4 bases short, with 13 bases between. The CDR3 is made up of 14 amino acids. Looked up from germline, CDR1 is MNHEY and CDR2 is SVGAGI. The CDR3 here is CASRARLNGNTIYF. The CDR3, as DNA: TGTGCCAGCAGAGCGCGTTTGAACGGAAACACCATATATTTT.

The chain combines TRBV13 with TRBJ2-1; unclear D gene. The V and J ends lost 5 bases and 3 bases respectively, with 11 bases between them. Germline CDR1 and CDR2: PRHDT and FYEKMQ (reference sequence). The CDR3 covers 14 residues. CDR3 in amino acids: CASSVSGGYNEQFF. CDR3 DNA sequence: TGTGCCAGCAGCGTATCCGGCGGCTACAATGAGCAGTTCTTC.

This chain connects TRBV18 to TRBJ2-2; the D gene is possibly TRBD2 (5 bases). In germline, CDR1 is KGHSH, CDR2 LQKENI. Deletions cut 6 bases from V and 4 bases from J, with 12 bases between. The CDR3 runs 14 residues. CDR3 residues: CASSRPRGTGELFF. CDR3 bases: TGTGCCAGCTCGCGCCCACGGGGCACCGGGGAGCTGTTTTTT.

The rearrangement links TRBV19 to TRBJ2-2; perhaps TRBD1 as D (5 bases). The CDR3 has 14 amino acids. Trimming pared 5 bases from V and 1 base from J, leaving 8 bases between. The germline V gene has CDR1 LNHDA and CDR2 SQIVND (reference sequence). Here the CDR3 reads CASSVGQNTGELFF. DNA for the CDR3: TGTGCCAGTAGTGTCGGACAGAACACCGGGGAGCTGTTTTTT.

The chain uses TRBV7-3 and TRBJ2-1, with D possibly matching TRBD2 (6 bases). Per the germline V gene, CDR1 is SGHTA and CDR2 is FQGTGA. The CDR3 is 14 residues long. The V end lost 3 bases, the J end lost 5 bases, and 11 bases lay between the germline ends. CDR3 bases: TGTGCCAGCAGCTTTTACGCGGGACACAATGAGCAGTTCTTC. It codes for CASSFYAGHNEQFF.

The V and J genes are TRBV5-1 and TRBJ2-2; possibly TRBD2 for D (6 bases). The CDR3 loop spans 14 amino acids. Germline loops: CDR1 SGHRS, CDR2 YFSETQ. Trimming removed 0 bases from V and 5 bases from J, with 8 bases in between. The CDR3 region is CASSLDAGTGELFF. The CDR3 DNA is TGCGCCAGCAGCTTGGATGCGGGGACCGGGGAGCTGTTTTTT.

The chain employs TRBV28 and TRBJ1-5; 9 nucleotides align to TRBD1. The germline CDR1 and CDR2 sequences are MDHEN and SYDVKM. V was pared by 3 bases and J by 7 bases, with 7 bases of the junction left unmatched. The CDR3 is 15 amino acids. CDR3 loop: CASSLGQGLRQPQHF. For the CDR3, the DNA is TGTGCCAGCAGTTTGGGACAGGGACTCAGGCAGCCCCAGCATTTT.

This chain connects TRBV11-2 to TRBJ1-1; D might be TRBD1 (5 bases). V was trimmed by 5 bases and J by 3 bases, leaving 13 bases between them. The CDR3 sequence is 14 residues long. Germline V gene lookup returns CDR1 SGHAT and CDR2 FQNNGV. The CDR3 here is CASSGGTMDTEAFF. The CDR3 coding sequence is TGTGCCAGCAGCGGGGGAACCATGGACACTGAAGCTTTCTTT. Full variable domain (remainder filled in from reference TRBV11-2 and TRBJ1-1): EAGVAQSPRYKIIEKRQSVAFWCNPISGHATLYWYQQILGQGPKLLIQFQNNGVVDDSQLPKDRFSAERLKGVDSTLKIQPAKLEDSAVYLCASSGGTMDTEAFFGQGTRLTVV.

V and J are TRBV7-2 and TRBJ2-1, with no clear D. Germline-derived CDR1 and CDR2 are SGHTA and FQGNSA. The CDR3 sequence is 14 residues long. The ends were cut back, 1 base at V and 6 bases at J, with 10 bases in the middle. CDR3 in DNA: TGTGCCAGCAGCTTAGGTCCAGGTCGCAATGAGCAGTTCTTC. As protein: CASSLGPGRNEQFF.

This clone has just a few counts. V usage is TRBV29-1 and J usage is TRBJ1-3; tentatively, D is TRBD1 (6 bases). The CDR3 has 16 amino acids. With 7 bases removed from V and 4 bases from J, the gap between germline ends came to 23 bases. Germline V gene lookup returns CDR1 SQVTM and CDR2 ANQGSEA. CDR3 protein: CSARTGRITEGNTIYF. In DNA form, the CDR3 reads TGCAGCGCCCGAACAGGGCGCATAACCGAAGGAAACACCATATATTTT.

The CDR3 bases are TGTGCCAGCAGCTTAGCGCGGGAGACCCAGTACTTC. This gives the protein CASSLARETQYF. V is TRBV7-8 and J is TRBJ2-5; D remains unclear. V shed 0 bases and J shed 5 bases, with 4 bases lying between them. The V gene's germline CDR1 is SGHVS and CDR2 FQNEAQ. The CDR3 loop spans 12 amino acids.

This clone was seen once. The J gene is TRBJ2-1, the V gene TRBV5-1; TRBD2 matches at 11 bases. The length of the CDR3 is 17 residues. CDR1 and CDR2 (germline): SGHRS, YFSETQ. V was clipped by 4 bases and J by 9 bases; unmatched bases: 15. CDR3 sequence (DNA): TGCGCCAGCAGCGGACCGAGGTTACTAGCGGGAGCTGGTGAGCAGTTCTTC. Translation: CASSGPRLLAGAGEQFF.

The rearrangement uses TRBV5-1 and TRBJ2-7; 7 bases agree with TRBD1. V lost 2 bases and J lost 4; bases outside the gene matches: 12. Germline CDR1 SGHRS, CDR2 YFSETQ. The CDR3 consists of 16 residues. The CDR3 spells CASSFQSGTARYEQYF. The CDR3, as DNA: TGCGCCAGCAGCTTTCAGTCCGGGACAGCCAGATACGAGCAGTACTTC.

This rearrangement joins TRBV4-1 to TRBJ2-3; 8 bases align to TRBD2. The CDR3 length is 16 residues. Losses at the gene ends were 4 bases for V and 6 bases for J; bases not matched to a gene: 12. In germline, CDR1 is MGHRA, CDR2 YSYEKL. The DNA of the CDR3 is TGCGCCAGCAGCCTACCCGGACTAGCCATCGGGGATACGCAGTATTTT. Encoded protein: CASSLPGLAIGDTQYF.

This chain uses TRBV19 with TRBJ1-3; D possibly corresponds to TRBD1 (5 bases). Germline loops: CDR1 LNHDA, CDR2 SQIVND (reference sequence). The CDR3 runs to 14 residues. Trimming stripped 10 bases from V and 4 bases from J, with 17 bases between. This CDR3 reads CATEAGGTGNTIYF. As DNA, the CDR3 is TGTGCCACAGAGGCGGGGGGGACGGGAAACACCATATATTTT.

This chain joins TRBV5-1 and TRBJ2-6, with D uncertain. V gave up 2 bases and J gave up 0 bases, with 12 bases separating them. The germline gives CDR1 SGHRS, CDR2 YFSETQ. The length of the CDR3 is 17 residues. The CDR3 nucleotides are TGCGCCAGCAGCTTAGTCCCAGGTTACTCTGGGGCCAACGTCCTGACTTTC. This sequence encodes CASSLVPGYSGANVLTF.

In DNA form, the CDR3 reads TGTGCCAGCAGCCGAAGACTAGCGGGAGGTGGAGAGACCCAGTACTTC. This gives the protein CASSRRLAGGGETQYF. The chain employs TRBV14 and TRBJ2-5; 13 bases are shared with TRBD2. CDR1 and CDR2 (germline): SGHDN, FVKESK. V lost 4 bases and J lost 4; bases outside the gene matches: 6. The CDR3 spans 16 residues.

V usage is TRBV4-2 and J usage is TRBJ2-5, with 8 positions matching TRBD1. In germline, CDR1 is LGHNA, CDR2 YNFKEQ. This CDR3 has 15 residues. V lost 4 bases to trimming and J lost 5 bases; unmatched junction nucleotides: 9. The DNA of the CDR3 is TGTGCCAGCAGCCCACGAAATGACAGGGGTGAGACCCAGTACTTC. Residues: CASSPRNDRGETQYF.

This CDR3 reads CASSEGRRDGYTF. CDR3 coding DNA: TGTGCCAGCAGTGAAGGGCGGCGGGATGGCTACACCTTC. This chain joins TRBV6-1 and TRBJ1-2; no clear D. The CDR3 length is 13 residues. The V end was cut by 1 base, the J end by 6 bases, with 9 bases between. Germline V gene lookup returns CDR1 MNHNS and CDR2 SASEGT.

V usage is TRBV6-5 and J usage is TRBJ2-1, with no clear D. The CDR3 is 11 residues long. CDR1 is MNHEY, CDR2 SVGAGI, per germline. Trimming cost V 6 bases and J 7 bases, with 7 bases left between them. The CDR3, as DNA: TGTGCCAGCAGGATAAGGAATGAGCAGTTCTTC. Translation: CASRIRNEQFF.

V gene TRBV25-1 combines with J gene TRBJ1-1, with D maybe TRBD1 (6 bases). Trimming shortened V by 8 bases and J by 1 base, and 11 bases separated the two germline ends. The CDR3 length is 13 residues. Germline CDR1 MGHDK, CDR2 SYGVNS. CDR3 sequence (DNA): TGTGCCAGCCAAACAGGGAGGAACACTGAAGCTTTCTTT. This encodes CASQTGRNTEAFF.

Comment on this clone: This could be a read error, since a much larger clone is one nucleotide away. The chain is built from TRBV25-1 and TRBJ2-3; D not resolved. This CDR3 contains 12 residues. Germline CDR1 and CDR2: MGHDK and SYGVNS. The CDR3 sequence: CASSVSTNTQYF. The CDR3 DNA reads as TGTGCCAGCAGTGTCAGCACAAATACGCAGTATTTT.